Reported below is one T cell receptor (beta chain). Its antigen is unknown. These data originate in a study of beta chain features in type 1 diabetes. Study-level results: The study found moderately but significantly shorter TCRB CDR3s in all four CD4+ subsets of Type 1 diabetes patients.

The junction had 6 bases not matched to a gene; V was cut back by 5 bases and J by 11 bases. The CDR3 has 12 amino acids. Germline V lookup: CDR1 SGHDN, CDR2 FVKESK. Investigators reverse transcribed all isolated RNA, so they sequenced expressed TCRB transcripts. Profiling relied on immunoSEQ multiplex PCR, and the TCRdb table lists in-frame clones only, not all of them. Of more than 250,000 clones listed, about 15% are singletons. This receptor was identified in a man aged 18 to 35 with type 1 diabetes. The chain combines TRBV14 with TRBJ2-5; 9 nucleotides align to TRBD1. Sequencing input: naive CD4+ T cells from blood. The CDR3 region is CASSFRDREQYF. The DNA of the CDR3 is TGTGCCAGCAGCTTCCGGGACAGGGAACAGTACTTC.